The 6 T cell receptor beta chains presented below share a single source sample, sequenced in a study of regulatory T cells in long-lasting Graves disease. The time point denotes: newly diagnosed GD, antithyroid drugs for less than 3 months. From RNA extracted from PBMCs, the TCR library was made. According to the study, TCR beta libraries were built with iRepertoire HTBI primers and CDR3-region Arm-PCR. TCRdb independently ran MiXCR on the multiplex PCR reads; one entry per CDR3 protein. Counted here are 250,000 or so distinct CDR3 sequences, about 19% occurring once; the ten biggest clones make up around 14%. This sample comprised peripheral blood mononuclear cells (PBMCs), obtained at new diagnosis, from a patient treated with antithyroid drugs. The receptors were gathered from a female donor with Graves disease.

About this clonotype: A far bigger clonotype differs at one base, so this is likely a read error. The CDR3 carries no conserved terminal phenylalanine or tryptophan, so it likely arises from a read error. Here the CDR3 reads CASSGGNRETQYL. DNA of the CDR3: TGTGCCAGCAGTGGCGGCAACCGAGAGACCCAGTACCTC. This sequence joins TRBV12-3 or TRBV12-4 and TRBJ2-5; D is unclear. This CDR3 region has 13 residues. V was shortened by 5 bases and J by 4 bases, with 11 bases between the two germline ends.

This clonotype has a count of ten or more. DNA of the CDR3: TGCAGCGTTGAAAAGGACCGAACCTACGAGCAGTACTTC. As protein: CSVEKDRTYEQYF. The V gene is TRBV29-1, the J gene TRBJ2-7; D not certain. Trimming cost V 2 bases and J 2 bases, with 10 bases left between them. Germline V CDR1 and CDR2: SQVTM, ANQGSEA. The CDR3 runs to 13 residues.

This clonotype was recorded at least ten times. The chain has TRBV6-1 and TRBJ2-2; weak D call: TRBD1 (5 bases). V was cut by 6 bases and J by 5 bases, with 7 bases left in between. Germline V gives CDR1 MNHNS, CDR2 SASEGT. The CDR3 spans 12 residues. For the CDR3, the DNA is TGTGCCAGCAGCAGGGTGACCGGGGAGCTGTTTTTT. As protein: CASSRVTGELFF.

This clonotype was picked up many times. The chain uses TRBV7-9 and TRBJ2-1, with 7 bases fitting TRBD2. CDR1 is SEHNR, CDR2 FQNEAQ, per germline (reference sequence). J was trimmed by 6 bases and V by 6 bases; bases with no gene match: 11. This CDR3 has 15 amino acids. CDR3 coding DNA: TGTGCCAGCAGTAAATCCGGGACTAAGACCAATGAGCAGTTCTTC. This codes for CASSKSGTKTNEQFF.

Ten or more counts support this clonotype. This chain connects TRBV7-2 to TRBJ2-3, with D possibly matching TRBD2 (7 bases). The ends were cut back, 3 bases at V and 3 bases at J, with 16 bases in the middle. This CDR3 is 16 amino acids long. Looked up from germline, CDR1 is SGHTA and CDR2 is FQGNSA. CDR3 residues: CASSFVGGGPTDTQYF. As DNA, the CDR3 is TGTGCCAGCAGCTTTGTAGGGGGGGGCCCAACAGATACGCAGTATTTT.

CDR3 region: CASRLGVVEFF. The DNA of the CDR3 is TGTGCCAGTAGACTAGGGGTAGTTGAGTTCTTC. J is TRBJ2-1 and V is TRBV7-2; a possible D gene is TRBD2 (6 bases). V was pared by 9 bases and J by 14 bases, with 17 bases between. The CDR3 has 11 amino acids. Germline-derived CDR1 and CDR2 are SGHTA and FQGNSA.